The rows below give T cell receptor beta chains drawn from one sample of a study of identical twins. TCRdb independently ran MiXCR on the 5' RACE reads; one entry per CDR3 protein. The data show around 550,000 distinct CDR3 sequences, nearly 15% seen once. These same records also appear under a second study, on yellow fever vaccine responses in identical twins.

Sequencing was carried out using CD4+ T cells sorted from blood. Every receptor here comes from a woman younger than 35 in good health. Each CDR3 is given with its conserved first and last residue. The D gene is left open where the match is weak. Not all rows give a size; the values are once, few, many and, for expanded clones, a class.

>NA|TRBJ2-2|TRBV20-1|NA
TGTAGTGCTAGAGGGCGGGGGCACACCGGGGAGCTGTTTTTT
CSARGRGHTGELFF
>many|TRBJ2-3|TRBV20-1|NA
TGCAGTGCTAGAGTTTACCCGGGACGGGGCACAGATACGCAGTATTTT
CSARVYPGRGTDTQYF
>NA|TRBJ2-1|TRBV29-1|TRBD2
TGCAGCGTCCAAGTGAGCGGGAGGGTCTATGAGCAGTTCTTC
CSVQVSGRVYEQFF
>NA|TRBJ1-5|TRBV12-3/TRBV12-4|NA
TGTGCCAGCAGTTTAGTCCACAGGGACGGCAATCAGCCCCAGCATTTT
CASSLVHRDGNQPQHF
>few|TRBJ2-7|TRBV6-1|NA
TGTGCCAGCAGCCCTCGAGGGGGGTTATACGAGCAGTACTTC
CASSPRGGLYEQYF
>few|TRBJ1-1|TRBV5-1|NA
TGCGCCAGCAGCTTCCGGGGGGAGAGCACTGAAGCTTTCTTT
CASSFRGESTEAFF
>NA|TRBJ1-1|TRBV10-3|TRBD1
TGTGCCATACGGACAGGGAACACTGAAGCTTTCTTT
CAIRTGNTEAFF
>few|TRBJ2-3|TRBV5-1|NA
TGCGCCAGCAGCTTGTCAACAGTTAGCACAGATACGCAGTATTTT
CASSLSTVSTDTQYF
>NA|TRBJ1-3|TRBV9|NA
TGTGCCAGCAGCTCCACCGCCCAATCTGGAAACACCATATATTTT
CASSSTAQSGNTIYF
>NA|TRBJ2-3|TRBV2|NA
TGTGCCAGCAGTGAAGCGGGTTTCTCGGCGGGGGCCAGCACAGATACGCAGTATTTT
CASSEAGFSAGASTDTQYF
>NA|TRBJ1-1|TRBV11-2|NA
TGTGCCAGCAGCTCCCCCAGGGTCGGGACTGAAGCTTTCTTT
CASSSPRVGTEAFF
>NA|TRBJ2-1|TRBV19|TRBD2
TGTGCCACTACTACACGGACTAGCGGGCATGGGGATGAGCAGTTCTTC
CATTTRTSGHGDEQFF
>NA|TRBJ2-3|TRBV2|NA
TGTGCCAGCAGTGATTGGGACGGCTTGGGAAATTTT
CASSDWDGLGNF
>NA|TRBJ2-1|TRBV20-1|NA
TGCAGTGCTAGTCCCAACCAGGGGCTGAACTACAATGAGCAGTTCTTC
CSASPNQGLNYNEQFF
>few|TRBJ1-2|TRBV12-3/TRBV12-4|TRBD1
TGTGCCAGCAGCGACCGGACAGGGGAGTTGGCCGGCTACACCTTC
CASSDRTGELAGYTF
>few|TRBJ2-1|TRBV10-3|NA
TGTGCCATCAGTGCGAGAATCTCCTACAATGAGCAGTTCTTC
CAISARISYNEQFF
>NA|TRBJ2-7|TRBV24-1|NA
TGTGCCACCAGTGATGGGGACTACGAGCAGTACTTC
CATSDGDYEQYF
>NA|TRBJ2-7|TRBV3-1|TRBD1
TGTGCCAGCAGCCCAACAGGGGTAACCGACTACGAGCAGTACTTC
CASSPTGVTDYEQYF
>NA|TRBJ2-7|TRBV5-1|NA
TGCGCCAGCAAAGGGGCCCCAGGCGGATCCTACGAGCAGTACTTC
CASKGAPGGSYEQYF
>NA|TRBJ2-1|TRBV24-1|TRBD1
TGTGCCACCAGTGACACGGGACAGGCTTACAATGAGCAGTTCTTC
CATSDTGQAYNEQFF
>NA|TRBJ2-2|TRBV5-1|NA
TGCGCCAGCAGCTTCCGGACAGACGGGGAGCTGTTTTTT
CASSFRTDGELFF
>NA|TRBJ2-7|TRBV4-2|NA
TGTGCCAGCAGCCAAGGTGGGGACTCCTACGAGCAGTACTTC
CASSQGGDSYEQYF
>few|TRBJ2-2|TRBV4-1|TRBD1
TGCGCCAGCAGCCATCTACAGGGGCGGAACACCGGGGAGCTGTTTTTT
CASSHLQGRNTGELFF
>NA|TRBJ2-1|TRBV5-1|NA
TGCGCCAGCAGCCTAGACAGGTTAGGGGGATACAATGAGCAGTTCTTC
CASSLDRLGGYNEQFF
>few|TRBJ1-5|TRBV12-3/TRBV12-4|NA
TGTGCCAGCAGTTTAGGGCGCCAGAGCAATCAGCCCCAGCATTTT
CASSLGRQSNQPQHF
>few|TRBJ2-7|TRBV5-1|TRBD2
TGCGCCAGCAGCTTGGAAGGGACTAGCGGCGGAGGGGTGCAGTACTTC
CASSLEGTSGGGVQYF
>NA|TRBJ1-2|TRBV15|TRBD1
TGTGCCACCAGCAGACGACAGGGGGGAGTTGACTATGGCTACACCTTC
CATSRRQGGVDYGYTF
>few|TRBJ2-1|TRBV27|TRBD2
TGTGCCAGTCGTTCGGGGGGGCCCCCGTACAATGAGCAGTTCTTC
CASRSGGPPYNEQFF
>NA|TRBJ2-1|TRBV12-3/TRBV12-4|TRBD2
TGTGCCAGCAGTTTTAATCCGGGACTAGCGACCTACAATGAGCAGTTCTTC
CASSFNPGLATYNEQFF
>NA|TRBJ2-3|TRBV19|TRBD2
TGTGCCAGTAGCCTAGGTGTCTCGGGAGGTACGCAGTATTTT
CASSLGVSGGTQYF
>many|TRBJ2-5|TRBV24-1|TRBD1
TGTGCCACCAGTGATTTCCCAACAGGGGGCAGAGAGACCCAGTACTTC
CATSDFPTGGRETQYF
>NA|TRBJ2-5|TRBV12-3/TRBV12-4|NA
TGTGCCAGCAGTTTTATTTTACAAGAGACCCAGTACTTC
CASSFILQETQYF
>many|TRBJ2-2|TRBV10-3|NA
TGTGCCATCAGTCCTTCGACAGGTGGGAACACCGGGGAGCTGTTTTTT
CAISPSTGGNTGELFF
>few|TRBJ1-3|TRBV20-1|NA
TGCAGTGCTAGGTCGGGGTTGGGAAACACCATATATTTT
CSARSGLGNTIYF
>NA|TRBJ2-5|TRBV6-1|TRBD1
TGTGCCAGCAGTGCTGGTACCGGGACAGGGGAAGAGACCCAGTACTTC
CASSAGTGTGEETQYF
>NA|TRBJ2-2|TRBV7-6|NA
TGTGCCAGCAGCTTAAGGGGCATCGCGGCCGGGGAGCTGTTTTTT
CASSLRGIAAGELFF
>many|TRBJ2-1|TRBV12-3/TRBV12-4|TRBD2
TGTGCCAGCAGCTATGGACTAGGGGCGTTTGGTGAGCAGTTCTTC
CASSYGLGAFGEQFF
>NA|TRBJ2-1|TRBV20-1|TRBD2
TGCAGTGCTCGCGATGTAGCGGGCGCCTACAATGAGCAGTTCTTC
CSARDVAGAYNEQFF
>few|TRBJ2-1|TRBV5-1|NA
TGCGCCAGCAGCTTGGGGGGGTCCGTCAATGAGCAGTTCTTC
CASSLGGSVNEQFF
>NA|TRBJ2-2|TRBV5-1|NA
TGCGCCAGCAGCTCGTCTCTTACCACCGGGGAGCTGTTTTTT
CASSSSLTTGELFF
>NA|TRBJ2-3|TRBV29-1|NA
TGCAGCGTTGTTAGGGGGGCTAGCACAGATACGCAGTATTTT
CSVVRGASTDTQYF
>few|TRBJ2-5|TRBV12-3/TRBV12-4|NA
TGTGCCAGCAGTCCCCGAGTGGGCGGAGAGACCCAGTACTTC
CASSPRVGGETQYF